The present TCR beta chain was sequenced within a study of molecular identifiers for immune sequencing clone quantification (dated by TCRdb to the late 2010s). Looking at the study overall: In a replicate experiment, RNA from approximately 22,000 or 94,000 naive CD8 T cells was split into five aliquots, four of which were sequenced. This methods study benchmarked molecular-identifier clustering-based TCR repertoire sequencing (MIDCIRS) and TCR RNA copy counting, using CD8 T cells to do so. Study-wide findings and limitations: Spiked-in Jurkat TCR RNA equivalent to a single cell was reported to be detectable even among approximately 1 million naive CD8 T cells. Clones above 20 RNA copies held over 97% of molecules in CMV-specific effector cells but under 1% in naive cells. Modeling indicated approximately 2.7 TCR RNA copies recovered per cell, compared with approximately 10 by digital PCR, which implies a capture efficiency of around 30%. Naive libraries contained spiked-in Jurkat TCR RNA (approximately nine copies' worth), which is not part of the donor repertoire. When barcode sub-clustering was omitted, TCR diversity was inflated by chimeric consensus sequences, with chimeras reaching as high as 47%. The sizes of highly expanded clones could end up underestimated when identical TCR molecules share a barcode.

The library was built by means of PCR. The sample was run on a NextSeq 500. Bulk TCR libraries were prepared as previously described, using TCR primers listed in Table S5. Total RNA was purified with the Qiagen AllPrep DNA/RNA kit. Before analysis, reads from multiple sequencing runs of one library were combined. As for how the authors treated the data: Reads were retained only if their TCR constant sequence matched exactly, and those retained reads were trimmed to 150 nt and grouped according to their 12-nt molecular barcodes. Reads inside each barcode group were sub-clustered using a 15% Levenshtein threshold, and a quality-weighted consensus sequence was constructed for each RNA molecule. Non-functional sequences were discarded, and so were lower-count sequences lying one edit away from another sequence. Barcode sub-clusters with fewer than 20% of the maximum read count were removed, based on fitting two negative binomial distributions. TCRdb applied fastp at Q25 and MiXCR to the public reads, then kept only in-frame beta chains. Every distinct CDR3 protein forms one entry, paired with its most common genes and DNA. V and J calls and clone size were set by TCRdb, not the authors. This sample is represented by around 460,000 distinct CDR3 sequences; 25% of them were singletons. Roughly 0.77% of the sample belongs to the ten largest clones.

Naive CD8 T cell libraries were made from approximately 22,000 to 940,000 sorted cells using 10%, 30% or 50% of purified RNA. Naive CD8 T cells were FACS-sorted as CD8+CD4-CCR7+CD45RA+ on a BD FACSAria II into RLT Plus buffer. Detection sensitivity was tested by spiking Jurkat RNA equal to about 10 TCR copies' worth into samples containing 20,000-1,000,000 naive CD8 T cells. CD8 T cells were enriched using RosetteSep CD8+ T Cell Enrichment Cocktail and Ficoll-Paque, and the enriched cells then underwent ACK red cell lysis. This clonotype was detected ten times or more. Its antigen is still unknown. It has no much larger one-base neighbor in the sample; base qualities were not kept. The sample comprised naive CD8+ T cells from blood, with Jurkat cell RNA spiked in. The cell subset or site label, read with the paper, signifies: FACS-sorted CD8+CD4-CCR7+CD45RA+ naive T cells. This clonotype was obtained from a human donor in good health. Some libraries in this study had Jurkat cell RNA spiked in.

The sequence in DNA is TGTGCCAGCAGCTTAGAGGCGGGAGGTATGGACGAGCAGTACTTC. This is translated as CASSLEAGGMDEQYF. The V and J segments used are TRBV7-2 and TRBJ2-7, with 8 bases matching TRBD2. CDR1 SGHTA and CDR2 FQGNSA are derived from the germline V gene. From the cysteine through the phenylalanine, the CDR3 covers 15 amino acids. Just the 45-base CDR3 DNA is kept, in frame starting at base 1. For this chain, trimming is 1 base at the V end and 5 bases at the J end, and the number of junction bases without a gene match is 7.